Listed below are T cell receptor beta chains from one sample, sequenced in a study of shared clonotypes between healthy human individuals. The table came from immunoSEQ multiplex PCR; TCRdb's copy has only in-frame clones and leaves some out. The repertoire includes 1,500,000 or so clones, roughly 96% of them detected once, and more than 0.9% sits in the top ten. Sequencing was performed on naive CD4+ T cells sorted from blood. The source of these receptors is a man aged 25-45 years in good health. CDR3s include the opening cysteine and the closing phenylalanine or tryptophan. A D gene is named only where the DNA matches it firmly. Expanded clones get a size class; other rows say once, few or many, or leave the size out.

j_gene | abundance | d_gene | v_gene | CDR3nt | CDR3aa
TRBJ2-3 | . | . | TRBV2 | TGTGCCAGAAGGGGGAGGTTAGGCACAGATACGCAGTATTTT | CARRGRLGTDTQYF
TRBJ2-7 | . | . | TRBV16 | TGTGCCAGCAGCGTTGTCGGCTACGAGCAGTACTTC | CASSVVGYEQYF
TRBJ2-1 | . | . | TRBV7-9 | TGTGCCAGCAGCCCTGCCATAAAGGGGCAGTTCTTC | CASSPAIKGQFF
TRBJ2-7 | . | . | TRBV4-2 | TGTGCCAGCAGCCAGTTCCCAGGGGTGCTCGAGCAGTACTTC | CASSQFPGVLEQYF
TRBJ2-1 | . | . | TRBV7-6 | TGTGCCAGCACCTTGTCGTCGGGACCGCCCAATGAGCAGTTCTTC | CASTLSSGPPNEQFF
TRBJ2-2 | . | TRBD2 | TRBV10-3 | TGTGCCTCCCGACTAGCGAGTGCCACCGGGGAGCTGTTTTTT | CASRLASATGELFF
TRBJ1-1 | . | TRBD1 | TRBV6-5 | TGTGCCAGCAGTTACTCGAAGTCTTACCGGACAGGGAAAGCTTTCTTT | CASSYSKSYRTGKAFF
TRBJ2-7 | . | . | TRBV27 | TGTGCCAGCAGTTCACCAGGGAAACGCGAGCAGTACTTC | CASSSPGKREQYF
TRBJ2-2 | few | . | TRBV5-1 | TGCGCCAGCAGCTTGGGGCTAGGGGGCACCGGGGAGCTGTTTTTT | CASSLGLGGTGELFF
TRBJ1-4 | . | TRBD1 | TRBV7-9 | TGTGCCAGCAGCTTAGGACAGGGCGGTCGGGAAAAACTGTTTTTT | CASSLGQGGREKLFF
TRBJ2-3 | . | TRBD2 | TRBV29-1 | TGCAGCGTTGGGCTAGCGGGGCCCACAGATACGCAGTATTTT | CSVGLAGPTDTQYF
TRBJ1-1 | . | . | TRBV5-4 | TGTGCCAGCAGCCAAAGGACGGCTTTCACGAACACTGAAGCTTTCTTT | CASSQRTAFTNTEAFF
TRBJ1-1 | . | . | TRBV28 | TGTGCCAGCATGCCTGAGGATGGGACGGGAACTGAAGCTTTCTTT | CASMPEDGTGTEAFF
TRBJ2-1 | . | . | TRBV10-3 | TGTGCCATCAGTGTACAGGAAAATGAGCAGTTCTTC | CAISVQENEQFF